The sequence of this TCR beta chain was determined in a study of tissue T cells after allogeneic stem cell transplantation. This CDR3 spans 16 amino acids. Germline values: CDR1 SGHLS, CDR2 HYDKME. The junction had 3 bases not matched to a gene; V was cut back by 3 bases and J by 3 bases. Clones were sequenced by immunoSEQ multiplex PCR, and TCRdb holds only the in-frame ones, with some missing. The table lists 2,900 or so clones, approximately 44% of them singletons. This clone is classed as medium-sized. The germline and genes are mouse ones. Coverage ceases 1 residue before the CDR3 finishes, and the germline J gene fills in the end. Documented time point: mouse harvest day 14 after allogeneic transplant. Each mouse received 10^7 T-cell-depleted marrow cells plus 10^6 splenic CD5+ T cells by tail vein. B6 (H2b) cells into BALB/c (H2d) mice; tissues taken at day 7 or 14.

This sequence joins TRBV12-2 and TRBJ2-1, with TRBD2 identical over 14 bases. The origin of this receptor is a female BALB/c mouse given C57BL/6 T cells with graft-versus-host disease after an allogeneic hematopoietic cell transplant. The sequenced sample consisted of gut tissue. CDR3 sequence: CASSRGLGGRYAEQFF. CDR3 bases read: TGTGCCAGCTCTAGGGGACTGGGGGGGCGCTATGCTGAGCAGTTC.